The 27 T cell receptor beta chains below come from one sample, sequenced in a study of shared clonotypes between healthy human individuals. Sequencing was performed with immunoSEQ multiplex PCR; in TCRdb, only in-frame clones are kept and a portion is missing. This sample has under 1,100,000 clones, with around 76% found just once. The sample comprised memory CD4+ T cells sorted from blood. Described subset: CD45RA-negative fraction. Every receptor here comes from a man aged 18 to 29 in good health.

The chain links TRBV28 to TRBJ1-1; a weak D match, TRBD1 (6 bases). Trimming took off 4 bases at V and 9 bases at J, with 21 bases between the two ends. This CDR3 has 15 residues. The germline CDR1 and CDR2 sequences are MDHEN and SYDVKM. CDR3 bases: TGTGCCAGCAGTTCCTTCGGGGGGCGCGGGGGGAAAGCTTTCTTT. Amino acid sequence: CASSSFGGRGGKAFF.

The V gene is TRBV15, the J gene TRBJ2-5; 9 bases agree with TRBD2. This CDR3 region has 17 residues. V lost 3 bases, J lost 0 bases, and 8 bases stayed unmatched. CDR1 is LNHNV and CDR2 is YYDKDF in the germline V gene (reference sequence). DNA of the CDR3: TGTGCCACCAGCAGTGGCCTAGCGGGGCGGTACCAAGAGACCCAGTACTTC. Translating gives CATSSGLAGRYQETQYF.

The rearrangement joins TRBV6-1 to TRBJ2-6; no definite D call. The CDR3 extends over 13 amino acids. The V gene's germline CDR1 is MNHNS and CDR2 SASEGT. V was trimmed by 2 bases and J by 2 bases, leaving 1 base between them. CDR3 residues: CASSEPGANVLTF. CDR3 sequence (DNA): TGTGCCAGCAGTGAACCTGGGGCCAACGTCCTGACTTTC.

The chain's CDR3 is CASSPPWASGDSYEQYF. The CDR3 DNA reads as TGTGCCAGCTCACCACCATGGGCTAGCGGAGACTCCTACGAGCAGTACTTC. The V and J genes are TRBV18 and TRBJ2-7; 7 positions agree with TRBD2. V lost 0 bases, J lost 0 bases, and 8 bases stayed unmatched. In germline, CDR1 is KGHSH, CDR2 LQKENI. This CDR3 comprises 17 residues. The complete variable domain, with remaining parts taken from reference TRBV18 and TRBJ2-7, reads NAGVMQNPRHLVRRRGQEARLRCSPMKGHSHVYWYRQLPEEGLKFMVYLQKENIIDESGMPKERFSAEFPKEGPSILRIQQVVRGDSAAYFCASSPPWASGDSYEQYFGPGTRLTVT.

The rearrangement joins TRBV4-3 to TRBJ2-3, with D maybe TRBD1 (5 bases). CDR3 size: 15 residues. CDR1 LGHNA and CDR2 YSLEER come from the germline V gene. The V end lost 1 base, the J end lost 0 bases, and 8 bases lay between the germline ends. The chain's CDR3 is CASSQADRSTDTQYF. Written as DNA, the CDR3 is TGCGCCAGCAGCCAAGCCGACAGAAGCACAGATACGCAGTATTTT.

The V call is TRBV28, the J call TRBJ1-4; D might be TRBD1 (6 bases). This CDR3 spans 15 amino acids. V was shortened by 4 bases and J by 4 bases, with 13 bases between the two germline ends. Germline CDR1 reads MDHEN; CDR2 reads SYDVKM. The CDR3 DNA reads TGTGCCAGCAGTTCGACAGGTTTAGGTAATGAAAAACTGTTTTTT. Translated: CASSSTGLGNEKLFF.

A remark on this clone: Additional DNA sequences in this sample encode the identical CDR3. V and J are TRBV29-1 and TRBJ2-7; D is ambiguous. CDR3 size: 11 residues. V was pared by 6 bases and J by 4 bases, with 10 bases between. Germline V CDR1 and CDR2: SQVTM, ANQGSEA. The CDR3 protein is CSVVGTYEQYF. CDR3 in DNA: TGCAGCGTAGTTGGCACTTACGAGCAGTACTTC.

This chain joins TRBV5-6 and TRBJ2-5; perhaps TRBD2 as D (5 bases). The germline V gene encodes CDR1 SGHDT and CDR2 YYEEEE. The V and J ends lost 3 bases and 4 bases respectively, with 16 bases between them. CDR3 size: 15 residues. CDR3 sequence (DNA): TGTGCCAGCAGCTCCTCTATCGGACTGAGAGAGACCCAGTACTTC. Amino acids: CASSSSIGLRETQYF.

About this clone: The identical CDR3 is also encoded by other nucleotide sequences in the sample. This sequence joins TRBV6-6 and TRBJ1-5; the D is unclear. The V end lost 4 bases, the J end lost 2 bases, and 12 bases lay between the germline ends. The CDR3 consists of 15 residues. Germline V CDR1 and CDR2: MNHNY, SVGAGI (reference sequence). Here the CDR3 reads CASSSTGGGNQPQHF. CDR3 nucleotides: TGTGCCAGCAGTTCCACGGGCGGGGGCAATCAGCCCCAGCATTTT.

CDR3 protein: CASSLEGRGNTIYF. Here the CDR3 DNA reads TGTGCCAGCAGCTTAGAGGGGCGCGGAAACACCATATATTTT. This chain uses TRBV11-3 with TRBJ1-3, with a possible D match to TRBD1 (5 bases). CDR1 SGHNT and CDR2 YENEEA come from the germline V gene. Trimming took 0 bases from V and 4 from J, leaving 7 bases between them. The length of the CDR3 is 14 residues.

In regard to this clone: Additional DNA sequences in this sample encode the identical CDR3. CDR3 bases: TGTGCCTGGAGTGTAACGGGGGGCACAGATACGCAGTATTTT. It is translated as CAWSVTGGTDTQYF. The gene calls are TRBV30 and TRBJ2-3; D is possibly TRBD2 (6 bases). Germline V lookup: CDR1 GTSNPN, CDR2 SVGIG (reference sequence). The CDR3 contains 14 residues. V lost 0 bases and J 1 base, leaving 8 bases between the germline ends.

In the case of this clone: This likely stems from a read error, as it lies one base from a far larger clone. DNA of the CDR3: TGTGCCAGCAGTGGGACTAGCGGGATCACAGATACGCAGTATTTT. This gives the protein CASSGTSGITDTQYF. The chain is built from TRBV25-1 and TRBJ2-3; 12 positions agree with TRBD2. Germline V lookup: CDR1 MGHDK, CDR2 SYGVNS. CDR3 size: 15 residues. V trimming: 4 bases; J trimming: 2 bases; junction bases outside the gene matches: 1.

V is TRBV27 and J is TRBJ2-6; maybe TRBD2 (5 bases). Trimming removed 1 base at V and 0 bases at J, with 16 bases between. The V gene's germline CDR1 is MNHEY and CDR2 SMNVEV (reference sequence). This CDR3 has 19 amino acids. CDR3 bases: TGTGCCAGCAGTTTATTGGGCGGACTTGCGAGCTCTGGGGCCAACGTCCTGACTTTC. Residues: CASSLLGGLASSGANVLTF.

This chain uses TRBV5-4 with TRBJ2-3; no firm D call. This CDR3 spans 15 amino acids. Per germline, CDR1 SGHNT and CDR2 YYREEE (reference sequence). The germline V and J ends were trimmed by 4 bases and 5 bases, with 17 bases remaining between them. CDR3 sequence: CASSPQASVRDTQYF. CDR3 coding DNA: TGTGCCAGCAGCCCGCAGGCCAGCGTTAGAGATACGCAGTATTTT.

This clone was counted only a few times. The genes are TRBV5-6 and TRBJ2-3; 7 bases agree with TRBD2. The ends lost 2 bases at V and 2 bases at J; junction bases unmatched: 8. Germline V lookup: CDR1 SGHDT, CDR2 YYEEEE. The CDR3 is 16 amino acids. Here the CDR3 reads CASSFRLAAITDTQYF. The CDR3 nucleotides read TGTGCCAGCAGCTTTAGGCTAGCGGCTATCACAGATACGCAGTATTTT.

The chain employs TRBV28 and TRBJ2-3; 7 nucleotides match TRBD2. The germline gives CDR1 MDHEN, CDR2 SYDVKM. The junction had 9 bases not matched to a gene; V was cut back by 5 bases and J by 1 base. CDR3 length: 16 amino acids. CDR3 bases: TGTGCCAGCAGTGCCCCGGGCGGGGGACGCACAGATACGCAGTATTTT. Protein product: CASSAPGGGRTDTQYF.

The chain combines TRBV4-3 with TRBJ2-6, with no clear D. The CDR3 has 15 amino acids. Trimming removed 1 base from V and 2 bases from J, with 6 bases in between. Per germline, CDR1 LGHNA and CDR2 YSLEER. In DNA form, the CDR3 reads TGCGCCAGCAGCCAAGGGACCCCTGGGGCCAACGTCCTGACTTTC. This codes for CASSQGTPGANVLTF.

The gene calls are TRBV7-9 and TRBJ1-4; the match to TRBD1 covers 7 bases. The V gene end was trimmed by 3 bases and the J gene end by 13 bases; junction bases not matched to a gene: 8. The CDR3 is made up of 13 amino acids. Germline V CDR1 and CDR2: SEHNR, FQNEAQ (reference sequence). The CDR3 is CASSLGDRQGLFF. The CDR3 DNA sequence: TGTGCCAGCAGCTTGGGGGACCGACAGGGACTGTTTTTT.

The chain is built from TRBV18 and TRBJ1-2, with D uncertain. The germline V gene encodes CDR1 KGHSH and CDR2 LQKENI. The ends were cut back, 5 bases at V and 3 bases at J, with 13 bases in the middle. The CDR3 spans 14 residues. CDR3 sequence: CASSDASRDYGYTF. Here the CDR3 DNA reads TGTGCCAGCTCAGATGCGAGCCGCGACTATGGCTACACCTTC.

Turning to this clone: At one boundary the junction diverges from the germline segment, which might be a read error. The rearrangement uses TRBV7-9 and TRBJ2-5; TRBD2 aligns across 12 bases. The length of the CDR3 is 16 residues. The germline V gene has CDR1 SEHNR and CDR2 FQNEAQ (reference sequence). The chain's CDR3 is CASTLTSGGGREAQYF. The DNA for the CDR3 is TGTGCCAGCACCCTGACTAGCGGGGGAGGTAGAGAGGCCCAGTACTTC.

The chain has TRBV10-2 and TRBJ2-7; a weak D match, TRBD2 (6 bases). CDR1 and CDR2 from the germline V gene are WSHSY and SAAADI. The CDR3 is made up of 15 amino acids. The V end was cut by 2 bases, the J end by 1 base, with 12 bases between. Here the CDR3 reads CASSERRRGSYEQYF. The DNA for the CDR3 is TGCGCCAGCAGTGAGCGGCGGAGGGGATCCTACGAGCAGTACTTC.

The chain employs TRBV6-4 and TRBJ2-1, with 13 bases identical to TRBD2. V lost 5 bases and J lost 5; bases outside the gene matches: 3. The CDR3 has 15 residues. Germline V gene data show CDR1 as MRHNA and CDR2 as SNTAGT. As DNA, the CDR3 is TGTGCCAGCAGTCCTGGACTAGCGGGGGACAATGAGCAGTTCTTC. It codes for CASSPGLAGDNEQFF.

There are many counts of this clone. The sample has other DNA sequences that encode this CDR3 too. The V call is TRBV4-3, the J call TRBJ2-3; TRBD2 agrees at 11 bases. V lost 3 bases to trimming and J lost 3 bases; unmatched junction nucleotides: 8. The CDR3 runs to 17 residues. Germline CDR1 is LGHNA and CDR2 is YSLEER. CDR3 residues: CASSQRSGTSGTDTQYF. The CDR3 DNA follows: TGCGCCAGCAGCCAGAGATCCGGGACTAGCGGTACAGATACGCAGTATTTT.

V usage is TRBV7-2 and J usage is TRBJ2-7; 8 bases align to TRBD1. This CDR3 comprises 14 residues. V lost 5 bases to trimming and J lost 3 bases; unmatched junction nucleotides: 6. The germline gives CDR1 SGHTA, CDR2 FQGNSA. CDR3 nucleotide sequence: TGTGCCAGCAGCCCCGGACAGGGACACTACGAGCAGTACTTC. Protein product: CASSPGQGHYEQYF.

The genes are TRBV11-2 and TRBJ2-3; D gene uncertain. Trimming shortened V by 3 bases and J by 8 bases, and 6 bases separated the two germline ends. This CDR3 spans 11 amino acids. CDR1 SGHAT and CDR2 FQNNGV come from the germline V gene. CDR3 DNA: TGTGCCAGCAGCTTCGAGACTACGCAGTATTTT. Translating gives CASSFETTQYF.

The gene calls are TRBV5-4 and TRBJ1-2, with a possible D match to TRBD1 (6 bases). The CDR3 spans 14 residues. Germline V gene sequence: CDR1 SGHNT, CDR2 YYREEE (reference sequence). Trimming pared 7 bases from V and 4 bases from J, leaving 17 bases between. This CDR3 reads CASATSQGVYGYTF. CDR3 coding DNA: TGTGCCAGCGCCACTTCACAGGGTGTCTATGGCTACACCTTC.

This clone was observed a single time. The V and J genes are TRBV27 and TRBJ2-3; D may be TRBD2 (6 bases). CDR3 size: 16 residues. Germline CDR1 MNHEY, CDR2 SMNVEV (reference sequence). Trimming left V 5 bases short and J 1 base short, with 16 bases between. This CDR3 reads CASSRLEGSGTDTQYF. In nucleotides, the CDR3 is TGTGCCAGCAGTAGGTTGGAGGGGTCTGGCACAGATACGCAGTATTTT.